Each of the 9 T cell receptor beta chains below was sequenced from the same sample in a study of cytomegalovirus exposure and HLA in healthy donors. Primers for the PCR totalled 60 Vbeta and 13 Jbeta. This table comes from immunoSEQ multiplex PCR, and its TCRdb copy is limited to in-frame clones, with some not included. The sample contains roughly 150,000 clones, more than 65% of which appear only once. Sequenced material: PBMCs. The source is a man between 18 and 29 years old in good health and CMV-seropositive.

This clone was seen more than once but under ten times. This rearrangement joins TRBV18 to TRBJ1-1; 8 positions match TRBD1. The CDR3 is made up of 14 amino acids. The V gene's germline CDR1 is KGHSH and CDR2 LQKENI. With V trimmed by 3 bases and J by 5 bases, 5 bases remained unmatched. The CDR3 loop is CASSPPGGGTEAFF. The CDR3 DNA follows: TGTGCCAGCTCACCTCCAGGGGGCGGTACTGAAGCTTTCTTT. Drawing the rest from reference TRBV18 and TRBJ1-1, the complete variable domain is NAGVMQNPRHLVRRRGQEARLRCSPMKGHSHVYWYRQLPEEGLKFMVYLQKENIIDESGMPKERFSAEFPKEGPSILRIQQVVRGDSAAYFCASSPPGGGTEAFFGQGTRLTVV.

The chain combines TRBV28 with TRBJ1-1; no clear D gene. Germline CDR1 reads MDHEN; CDR2 reads SYDVKM. The V end lost 10 bases, the J end lost 3 bases, and 15 bases lay between the germline ends. The CDR3 runs to 13 residues. Written as DNA, the CDR3 is TGTGCCATCTGGGGAGAGGGAGACACTGAAGCTTTCTTT. Translated: CAIWGEGDTEAFF.

This rearrangement joins TRBV27 to TRBJ1-2; 7 bases are a match to TRBD1. The CDR3 extends over 13 amino acids. The V gene's germline CDR1 is MNHEY and CDR2 SMNVEV (reference sequence). Trimming removed 5 bases from V and 7 bases from J; junction bases left unmatched: 7. The CDR3 DNA is TGTGCCAGCAGTCTCCAGGGGGAGCGTGGCTACACCTTC. Amino acid sequence: CASSLQGERGYTF.

This clone was picked up a small number of times. The conserved phenylalanine or tryptophan normally closing the CDR3 is absent here, so this likely arose from a read error. The DNA is omitted, as the CDR3 cannot be located on it reliably, and the CDR3 follows TCRdb's listing. The V and J genes are TRBV5-6 and TRBJ1-1; whether TRBD1, the table's D call, matches the DNA was not checked. The CDR3 length equals 14 residues, ends included. Per the germline V gene, CDR1 is SGHDT and CDR2 is YYEEEE. The CDR3 protein is CASSLAASGALYLN.

V usage is TRBV15 and J usage is TRBJ2-1, with 11 bases fitting TRBD2. J gave up 6 bases and V 2 bases, and 9 bases lay outside the gene matches. The germline V gene encodes CDR1 LNHNV and CDR2 YYDKDF (reference sequence). The CDR3 has 17 residues. CDR3 sequence: CATSRSSGRAGGNEQFF. CDR3 nucleotides: TGTGCCACCAGCAGAAGTAGCGGGAGGGCCGGCGGCAATGAGCAGTTCTTC. Variable domain in full (rest from reference TRBV15 and TRBJ2-1): DAMVIQNPRYQVTQFGKPVTLSCSQTLNHNVMYWYQQKSSQAPKLLFHYYDKDFNNEADTPDNFQSRRPNTSFCFLDIRSPGLGDTAMYLCATSRSSGRAGGNEQFFGPGTRLTVL.

This clone has a single count. This chain links TRBV30 with TRBJ1-4; D gene ambiguous. The CDR3 extends over 15 amino acids. CDR1 is GTSNPN and CDR2 is SVGIG in the germline V gene (reference sequence). V was trimmed by 0 bases and J by 3 bases, leaving 11 bases between them. The CDR3: CAWSVLGGANEKLFF. In DNA, the CDR3 is TGTGCCTGGAGTGTACTTGGCGGGGCTAATGAAAAACTGTTTTTT.

This chain links TRBV27 with TRBJ1-2; a possible D gene is TRBD1 (6 bases). The CDR3 extends over 15 amino acids. Looked up from germline, CDR1 is MNHEY and CDR2 is SMNVEV (reference sequence). V was cut by 4 bases and J by 3 bases, with 15 bases left in between. Written as DNA, the CDR3 is TGTGCCAGCAGTTCCGCCGGGGGGCAGGACTATGGCTACACCTTC. Protein product: CASSSAGGQDYGYTF.

This clone was counted a few times. Within the sample, other DNA sequences also encode this same CDR3. This chain joins TRBV18 and TRBJ1-1; D not certain. V was trimmed by 3 bases and J by 0 bases, leaving 5 bases between them. Per germline, CDR1 KGHSH and CDR2 LQKENI. This CDR3 contains 13 residues. The CDR3 reads CASSPSVNTEAFF. The CDR3 coding sequence is TGTGCCAGCTCACCCTCAGTGAACACTGAAGCTTTCTTT.

This chain connects TRBV27 to TRBJ2-3; 8 bases fit TRBD2. CDR1 is MNHEY, CDR2 SMNVEV, per germline (reference sequence). With 2 bases clipped from V and 8 bases from J, the junction kept 6 bases outside the gene matches. The CDR3 runs to 14 residues. CDR3 protein: CASSLGGGMGTQYF. Written as DNA, the CDR3 is TGTGCCAGCAGTTTAGGCGGGGGGATGGGTACGCAGTATTTT.